Listed below are T cell receptor beta chains from one sample, sequenced in a study of T-cell memory formation after mild COVID-19. From the 5' RACE reads, TCRdb called clonotypes with MiXCR, one entry per CDR3 protein. The sample contains 500,000 to 600,000 distinct CDR3 sequences, more than 15% of which appear only once. Input material: PBMCs or a T cell subset sorted from them (not recorded which). These receptors originate from an adult woman who had mild COVID-19 (a few samples of this study predate the infection). Cell type and time point are not known. The CDR3 runs from the conserved cysteine through the conserved F or W. D genes are given only for firm matches. Size is omitted from some rows. Given values are once, few, many or a class for expanded clones.

size: NA; V: TRBV7-3; J: TRBJ2-2; D: NA; DNA: TGTGCCAGCAGCTTAGGCTGGTCCCGGGACATAGACACCGGGGAGCTGTTTTTT; CDR3: CASSLGWSRDIDTGELFF
size: few; V: TRBV7-9; J: TRBJ2-5; D: TRBD2; DNA: TGTGCCAGCAGCTTAGAAGGACTAGGGCTGTACTTC; CDR3: CASSLEGLGLYF
size: NA; V: TRBV7-2; J: TRBJ1-5; D: NA; DNA: TGTGCCAGCAGCTTAGGGGGGATTCCAAGCAATCAGCCCCAGCATTTT; CDR3: CASSLGGIPSNQPQHF
size: few; V: TRBV7-2; J: TRBJ2-5; D: NA; DNA: TGTGCCAGCAGCCTAACAGGGTGGGGAGAGACCCAGTACTTC; CDR3: CASSLTGWGETQYF
size: few; V: TRBV4-3; J: TRBJ2-1; D: NA; DNA: TGCGCCAGCAGCCCCACTAACCCCAATCTAGCGCTCTCCTACAATGAGCAGTTCTTC; CDR3: CASSPTNPNLALSYNEQFF
size: NA; V: TRBV7-6; J: TRBJ1-1; D: NA; DNA: TGTGCCAGCAGCTTAAGGGGGGGGCAGGAAGCTTTCTTT; CDR3: CASSLRGGQEAFF
size: few; V: TRBV7-2; J: TRBJ1-3; D: NA; DNA: TGTGCCAGCAGCCGGTCGCGCGGAAACACCATATATTTT; CDR3: CASSRSRGNTIYF
size: NA; V: TRBV4-1; J: TRBJ2-7; D: NA; DNA: TGCGCCAGCAGCCATGTTAGTTCGGACTCAGCCTACGAGCAGTACTTC; CDR3: CASSHVSSDSAYEQYF
size: NA; V: TRBV7-9; J: TRBJ1-1; D: NA; DNA: TGTGCCAGCAGTCGTTCCAGGGGAGTGAACACTGAAGCTTTCTTT; CDR3: CASSRSRGVNTEAFF
size: many; V: TRBV30; J: TRBJ1-1; D: NA; DNA: TGTGCCTGGCACCCAGGGTACAGAACTGAAGCTTTCTTT; CDR3: CAWHPGYRTEAFF
size: few; V: TRBV18; J: TRBJ1-1; D: NA; DNA: TGTGCCAGCTCACCACTTGGGGGGGGAGCTTTCTTT; CDR3: CASSPLGGGAFF
size: NA; V: TRBV7-6; J: TRBJ1-2; D: NA; DNA: TGTGCCAGCAGCTTAGAATTTAGGCGGAGCATTAACTATGGCTACACCTTC; CDR3: CASSLEFRRSINYGYTF
size: NA; V: TRBV5-5; J: TRBJ1-5; D: NA; DNA: TGTGCCAGCAGCTTGGGCTTGTTCAGGAGCCTCAATCAGCCCCAGCATTTT; CDR3: CASSLGLFRSLNQPQHF
size: NA; V: TRBV4-1; J: TRBJ2-3; D: NA; DNA: TGCGCCAGCAGCAAACAGGGCACAGATACGCAGTATTTT; CDR3: CASSKQGTDTQYF
size: once; V: TRBV7-6; J: TRBJ1-2; D: NA; DNA: TGTGCCAGCAGCTTAAATCCCCGTGATGGCTACACCTTC; CDR3: CASSLNPRDGYTF
size: few; V: TRBV12-3/TRBV12-4; J: TRBJ2-6; D: NA; DNA: TGTGCCAGCACCCAGGGGCAGGGCGGCTCTGGGGCCAACGTCCTGACTTTC; CDR3: CASTQGQGGSGANVLTF
size: few; V: TRBV7-9; J: TRBJ2-5; D: NA; DNA: TGTGCCAGCAGCGACGCAGGGCCCGAGACCCAGTACTTC; CDR3: CASSDAGPETQYF
size: NA; V: TRBV18; J: TRBJ2-7; D: NA; DNA: TGTGCCAGCTCACCCTACGGGGCCTACGAGCAGTACTTC; CDR3: CASSPYGAYEQYF
size: few; V: TRBV5-1; J: TRBJ1-1; D: NA; DNA: TGCGCCAGCATCGAGAATCCGAACACTGAAGCTTTCTTT; CDR3: CASIENPNTEAFF
size: NA; V: TRBV14; J: TRBJ1-1; D: NA; DNA: TGTGCCAGCAGCCCTTATCCTACGGGTGAAGCTTTCTTT; CDR3: CASSPYPTGEAFF
size: few; V: TRBV12-3/TRBV12-4; J: TRBJ2-3; D: NA; DNA: TGTGCCAGCAGTCCCCGAGAGAGGGCAGATACGCAGTATTTT; CDR3: CASSPRERADTQYF
size: few; V: TRBV24-1; J: TRBJ2-3; D: NA; DNA: TGTGCCACCAGTGATTCCACCGGGGTTACAGATACGCAGTATTTT; CDR3: CATSDSTGVTDTQYF
size: NA; V: TRBV5-1; J: TRBJ2-7; D: NA; DNA: TGCGCCAGCAGCTTGGAACTCGACTACGAGCAGTACTTC; CDR3: CASSLELDYEQYF
size: many; V: TRBV7-7; J: TRBJ2-5; D: NA; DNA: TGTGCTAGCAGCTTCGGCAGGGGAGAGACCCAGTACTTC; CDR3: CASSFGRGETQYF
size: few; V: TRBV7-2; J: TRBJ2-7; D: NA; DNA: TGTGCCAGCAGCTCATGGGGGAGCCTGACCTACGAGCAGTACTTC; CDR3: CASSSWGSLTYEQYF
size: few; V: TRBV7-2; J: TRBJ2-7; D: TRBD1; DNA: TGTGCCAGCAGCCGACAGGGGGGGCTCTACGAGCAGTACTTC; CDR3: CASSRQGGLYEQYF
size: few; V: TRBV12-3/TRBV12-4; J: TRBJ1-5; D: NA; DNA: TGTGCCAGCAGTTTGCCCTGGGACCAGCCCCAGCATTTT; CDR3: CASSLPWDQPQHF
size: NA; V: TRBV24-1; J: TRBJ2-1; D: TRBD2; DNA: TGTGCCACCAGTGGGGCTAGCGGGAGTTGGAGCGATGAGCAGTTCTTC; CDR3: CATSGASGSWSDEQFF
size: NA; V: TRBV30; J: TRBJ1-3; D: NA; DNA: TGTGCCTGGGATGGGGGAGTTTCTGGAAACACCATATATTTT; CDR3: CAWDGGVSGNTIYF
size: few; V: TRBV2; J: TRBJ1-3; D: NA; DNA: TGTGCCAGCAGAGGAAACACCATATATTTT; CDR3: CASRGNTIYF
size: NA; V: TRBV3-1; J: TRBJ1-1; D: NA; DNA: TGTGCCAGCAGCCAAGAAGACCTAACGGGTGAAGCTTTCTTT; CDR3: CASSQEDLTGEAFF
size: NA; V: TRBV6-5; J: TRBJ2-2; D: NA; DNA: TGTGCCAGCAGTTACTCGTGGTCGGCTAGGGGAAACACCGGGGAGCTGTTTTTT; CDR3: CASSYSWSARGNTGELFF
size: NA; V: TRBV11-2; J: TRBJ2-7; D: NA; DNA: TGTGCCAGCAGCTTTCAGTCGGGCTACGAGCAGTACTTC; CDR3: CASSFQSGYEQYF
size: few; V: TRBV20-1; J: TRBJ2-1; D: TRBD2; DNA: TGCAGTGCTAGGGGTAGACTAGCGGGGGCTTGGTCGGATGAGCAGTTCTTC; CDR3: CSARGRLAGAWSDEQFF
size: NA; V: TRBV4-3; J: TRBJ2-7; D: NA; DNA: TGCGCCAGCAGCCAAGATCCGGGGGTGCCCCACGAGCAGTACTTC; CDR3: CASSQDPGVPHEQYF
size: NA; V: TRBV29-1; J: TRBJ2-1; D: NA; DNA: TGCAGCGCCCGGGACTGGTACAATGAGCAGTTCTTC; CDR3: CSARDWYNEQFF
size: few; V: TRBV7-9; J: TRBJ2-5; D: TRBD2; DNA: TGTGCCAGCAGCGGACTAGCGGGGGGAGACCAAGAGACCCAGTACTTC; CDR3: CASSGLAGGDQETQYF
size: NA; V: TRBV7-9; J: TRBJ1-1; D: NA; DNA: TGTGCCAGCAGCCAGTTCGGGACGGTCATGAACACTGAAGCTTTCTTT; CDR3: CASSQFGTVMNTEAFF
size: few; V: TRBV5-5; J: TRBJ2-1; D: NA; DNA: TGTGCCAGCAGCTCCCAGGCCAGCCCGAATGAGCAGTTCTTC; CDR3: CASSSQASPNEQFF